The TCR beta chain described here comes from a study of T cell responses to AZD1222 COVID-19 vaccine. This CDR3 is 16 amino acids long. Per the germline V gene, CDR1 is LGHNA and CDR2 is YNFKEQ. V trimming: 4 bases; J trimming: 8 bases; junction bases outside the gene matches: 6. Sequencing used immunoSEQ multiplex PCR; TCRdb keeps in-frame clones, though not all of them. The profile covers about 140,000 clones, with 85% to 95% appearing a single time and around 0.85% taken by the ten largest. About this clone itself: Its antigen is not identified.

Study-wide results and caveats: Repertoire sampling occurred only after the peak T cell response. After two AZD1222 doses, spike-specific TCR breadth and depth rose versus day 0. Clonal diversity may have been underestimated in mostly white British donors.

The material was peripheral blood, obtained on day 0 of MenACWY control vaccination. The sequence came from an adult in good health. V is TRBV4-2 and J is TRBJ2-1; 15 positions match TRBD2. CDR3 residues: CASSLGLAGGRYEQFF. CDR3 in DNA: TGTGCCAGCAGCCTCGGACTAGCGGGAGGGAGGTATGAGCAGTTCTTC.